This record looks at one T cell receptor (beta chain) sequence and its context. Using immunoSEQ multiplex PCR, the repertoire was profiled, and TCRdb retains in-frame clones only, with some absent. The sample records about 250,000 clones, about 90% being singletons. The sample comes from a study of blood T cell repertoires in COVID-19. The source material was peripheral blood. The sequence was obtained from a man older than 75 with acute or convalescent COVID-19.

CDR3 nucleotides: TGTGCCAGCAGTCCCCGGGCGGGGGCGAGGACCGGGGAGCTGTTTTTT. This sequence encodes CASSPRAGARTGELFF. The chain uses TRBV7-9 and TRBJ2-2, with D possibly matching TRBD2 (7 bases). V was pared by 6 bases and J by 5 bases, with 19 bases between. Germline lookup yields CDR1 SEHNR and CDR2 FQNEAQ (reference sequence). The CDR3 sequence is 16 residues long.